This paragraph reports one TCR beta chain. The data were obtained in a study of PD-L1 blockade in urothelial cancer. Whole-study context: Patients commenced atezolizumab in 2014, and it was given at 1,200 mg intravenously every 3 weeks. Blood analyses occurred 3 weeks (second dose) and 6 weeks post treatment start.

Every PCR got spiked synthetic TCR analog templates. Sequencing used immunoSEQ multiplex PCR; TCRdb keeps in-frame clones, though not all of them. The data contain tens of thousands of clones, over 80% of them singletons. The patients' disease, urothelial carcinoma, was locally advanced or metastatic. Trimming cost V 0 bases and J 4 bases, with 11 bases left between them. CDR1 is SGHRS and CDR2 is YFSETQ in the germline V gene. CDR3 length: 15 amino acids. The receptor was isolated from a man aged 45 to 65 with urothelial cancer. This sample comprised PBMCs, obtained around atezolizumab (anti-PD-L1) treatment. V gene TRBV5-1 combines with J gene TRBJ2-1; D is possibly TRBD2 (6 bases). This CDR3 is CASSLGGEVYNEQFF. The DNA for the CDR3 is TGCGCCAGCAGCTTGGGGGGGGAGGTATACAATGAGCAGTTCTTC.